This T cell receptor beta chain is drawn from a study of blood T cell repertoires in COVID-19. Across the study: The analysed material was cDNA or gDNA that came from T cells, B-cell-depleted T cells, or PBMCs.

Across about two dozen US areas, participants ranged in age from about 18 to 100 years. Donors of Cohort 3 who recovered were those that had two negative PCRs, clearance, or symptom resolution. This CDR3 is built from 15 residues. Per germline, CDR1 MNHEY and CDR2 SVGAGI. V was pared by 2 bases and J by 8 bases, with 3 bases of the junction left unmatched. Per the original data handling: Reference gene primer amplification yielded estimated nucleated cell counts. Clones were read by immunoSEQ multiplex PCR, and TCRdb kept only the in-frame ones, dropping some. V, J and clone size are those of that table, while D and trimming were read from the DNA. This table holds 350,000 to 400,000 clones, about 88% found once.

The TCR comes from a woman younger than 30 who had recovered from COVID-19. The rearrangement uses TRBV6-5 and TRBJ1-6, with 10 positions matching TRBD1. What was sequenced was PBMCs or T cells enriched from blood (not recorded which). The CDR3 region has the DNA TGTGCCAGCAGTTACACGGGACAGGGGCATTCACCCCTCCACTTT. The encoded protein is CASSYTGQGHSPLHF.